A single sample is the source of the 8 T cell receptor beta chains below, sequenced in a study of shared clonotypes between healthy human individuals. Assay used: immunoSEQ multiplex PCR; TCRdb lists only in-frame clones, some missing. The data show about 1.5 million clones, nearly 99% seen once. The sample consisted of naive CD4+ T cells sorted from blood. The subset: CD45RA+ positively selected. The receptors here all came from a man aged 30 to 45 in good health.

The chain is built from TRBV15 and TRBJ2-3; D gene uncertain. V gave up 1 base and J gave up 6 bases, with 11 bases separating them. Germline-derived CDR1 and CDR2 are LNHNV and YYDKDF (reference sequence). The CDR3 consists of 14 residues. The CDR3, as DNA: TGTGCCACCAGCAGAGCCAACATTCAGGATACGCAGTATTTT. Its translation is CATSRANIQDTQYF.

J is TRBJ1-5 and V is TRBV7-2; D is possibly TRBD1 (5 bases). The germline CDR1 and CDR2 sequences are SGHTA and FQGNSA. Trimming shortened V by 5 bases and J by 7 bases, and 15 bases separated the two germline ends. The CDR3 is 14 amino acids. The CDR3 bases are TGTGCCAGCAGCCTTAGTGGAGGGGTCCAGCCCCAGCATTTT. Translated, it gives CASSLSGGVQPQHF.

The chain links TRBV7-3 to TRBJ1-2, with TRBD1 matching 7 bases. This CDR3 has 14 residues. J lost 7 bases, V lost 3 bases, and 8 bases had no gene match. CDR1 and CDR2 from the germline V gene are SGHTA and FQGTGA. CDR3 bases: TGTGCCAGCAGCTTTACCCCCCAGGGGGTTGGCTACACCTTC. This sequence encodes CASSFTPQGVGYTF. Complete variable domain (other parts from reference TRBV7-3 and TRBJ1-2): GAGVSQTPSNKVTEKGKYVELRCDPISGHTALYWYRQSLGQGPEFLIYFQGTGAADDSGLPNDRFFAVRPEGSVSTLKIQRTERGDSAVYLCASSFTPQGVGYTFGSGTRLTVV.

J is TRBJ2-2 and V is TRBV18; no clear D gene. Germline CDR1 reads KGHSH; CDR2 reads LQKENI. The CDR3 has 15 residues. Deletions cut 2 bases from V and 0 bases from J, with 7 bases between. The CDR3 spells CASSPVSANTGELFF. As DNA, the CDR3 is TGTGCCAGCTCACCAGTGAGTGCGAACACCGGGGAGCTGTTTTTT.

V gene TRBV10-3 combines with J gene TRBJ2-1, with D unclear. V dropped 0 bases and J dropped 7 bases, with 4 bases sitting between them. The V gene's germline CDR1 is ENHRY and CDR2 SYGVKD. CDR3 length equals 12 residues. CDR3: CAISESANEQFF. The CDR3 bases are TGTGCCATCAGTGAGTCAGCAAATGAGCAGTTCTTC.

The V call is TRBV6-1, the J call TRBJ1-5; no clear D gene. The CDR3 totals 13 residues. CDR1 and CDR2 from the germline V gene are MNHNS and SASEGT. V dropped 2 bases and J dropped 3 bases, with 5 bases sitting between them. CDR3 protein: CASSEITNQPQHF. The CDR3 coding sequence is TGTGCCAGCAGTGAAATAACCAATCAGCCCCAGCATTTT.

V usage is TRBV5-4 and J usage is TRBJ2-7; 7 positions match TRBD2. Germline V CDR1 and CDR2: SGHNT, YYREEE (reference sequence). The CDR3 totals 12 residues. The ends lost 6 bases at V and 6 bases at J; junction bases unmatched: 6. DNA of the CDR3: TGTGCCAGCACCCGCGGGGGTCTCGAGCAGTACTTC. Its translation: CASTRGGLEQYF.

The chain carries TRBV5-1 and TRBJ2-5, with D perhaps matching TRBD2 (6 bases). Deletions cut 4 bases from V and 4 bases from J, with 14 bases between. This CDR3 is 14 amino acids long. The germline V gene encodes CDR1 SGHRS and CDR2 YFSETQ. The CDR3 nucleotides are TGCGCCAGCAGCGTGCGACTAGGTGCAGAGACCCAGTACTTC. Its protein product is CASSVRLGAETQYF. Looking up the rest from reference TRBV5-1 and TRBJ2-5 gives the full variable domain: KAGVTQTPRYLIKTRGQQVTLSCSPISGHRSVSWYQQTPGQGLQFLFEYFSETQRNKGNFPGRFSGRQFSNSRSEMNVSTLELGDSALYLCASSVRLGAETQYFGPGTRLLVL.